These T cell receptor beta chains were read from a single sample in a study of spatial heterogeneity in lung cancer. TCRdb recomputed calls from the 5' RACE reads with MiXCR, one row per CDR3 protein. Seen here are about 80,000 distinct CDR3 sequences, approximately 21% observed once, and the top ten hold around 5.9%. This specimen consisted of PBMCs, obtained at surgery. The receptors here all came from a male donor with early-stage non-small cell lung cancer. Both conserved end residues are part of each CDR3. Each record gives: clone size, D gene, V gene, J gene, CDR3 protein, CDR3 DNA. A D gene is named only where the DNA matches it firmly. Size tells how often a clone was seen (once, few, many) or the class of an expanded clone, and some rows leave it out.

many	-	TRBV24-1	TRBJ2-1	CATSAPGQNNEQFF	TGTGCCACCAGTGCCCCAGGACAGAACAATGAGCAGTTCTTC
few	TRBD1	TRBV24-1	TRBJ2-2	CATSPTGQGTGELFF	TGTGCCACCAGCCCTACCGGACAGGGAACCGGGGAGCTGTTTTTT
-	-	TRBV11-2	TRBJ2-3	CASSWTRGQAQYF	TGTGCCAGCAGCTGGACAAGGGGTCAGGCGCAGTATTTT
few	-	TRBV28	TRBJ1-2	CASSLGGDYGYTF	TGTGCCAGCAGTCTGGGGGGGGACTATGGCTACACCTTC
few	-	TRBV5-1	TRBJ1-5	CASSLAERPEGRPNQPQHF	TGCGCCAGCAGCTTGGCCGAGAGACCCGAAGGACGGCCAAATCAGCCCCAGCATTTT
-	-	TRBV6-2/TRBV6-3	TRBJ2-7	CASSAPFGGEQYF	TGTGCCAGCAGTGCCCCTTTCGGGGGAGAGCAGTACTTC
few	TRBD1	TRBV7-3	TRBJ1-2	CASSSPGQGPNYGYTF	TGTGCCAGCAGCTCCCCGGGACAGGGTCCTAACTATGGCTACACCTTC
-	-	TRBV4-3	TRBJ2-7	CASSQGKGYEQYF	TGCGCCAGCAGCCAAGGCAAGGGCTACGAGCAGTACTTC
few	-	TRBV7-2	TRBJ2-7	CASSHQIQSSSAYEQYF	TGTGCCAGCAGCCATCAGATACAGTCTTCTTCAGCCTACGAGCAGTACTTC
-	TRBD2	TRBV6-2/TRBV6-3	TRBJ2-7	CASSYSTLTGTSGVTYEQYF	TGTGCCAGCAGTTACTCTACGCTAACTGGGACTAGCGGGGTTACCTACGAGCAGTACTTC
few	TRBD2	TRBV28	TRBJ2-1	CASSRSGRARNEQFF	TGTGCCAGCAGCCGTAGCGGGAGGGCCCGGAATGAGCAGTTCTTC
many	TRBD1	TRBV7-9	TRBJ1-1	CASSLASQGSNTEAFF	TGTGCCAGCAGCTTAGCATCACAGGGGTCGAACACTGAAGCTTTCTTT
-	TRBD2	TRBV27	TRBJ2-7	CASSSTSGSYEQYF	TGTGCCAGCAGTTCTACTAGCGGATCCTACGAGCAGTACTTC
-	-	TRBV6-6	TRBJ1-5	CASSYSGRGGNQPQHF	TGTGCCAGCAGTTACTCGGGACGAGGGGGCAATCAGCCCCAGCATTTT
-	-	TRBV3-1	TRBJ2-7	CASSHSTPYEQYF	TGTGCCAGCAGCCATTCGACTCCCTACGAGCAGTACTTC
few	TRBD2	TRBV7-8	TRBJ2-4	CASSLAPKLAGGGSLAKNIQYF	TGTGCCAGCAGCTTAGCCCCTAAACTAGCGGGTGGTGGGTCACTAGCCAAAAACATTCAGTACTTC
-	-	TRBV6-1	TRBJ2-7	CASSNMPGQRYEQYF	TGTGCCAGCAGTAACATGCCGGGACAAAGATACGAGCAGTACTTC